The 7 T cell receptor beta chains reported below all come from one sample, sequenced in a study of identical twins. TCRdb called the 5' RACE reads again in MiXCR, with one record for every CDR3 protein. This sample yields hundreds of thousands of distinct CDR3 sequences, of which 24% are seen a single time; just under 3% belongs to the top ten. These data are also associated with another study on T cells expressing NK-cell markers.

The sample consisted of CD4+ T cells sorted from blood. Every receptor here comes from a woman aged 18-35 years in good health.

The V and J genes are TRBV15 and TRBJ1-2; 9 bases align to TRBD1. Trimming cost V 4 bases and J 4 bases; bases outside gene matches: 7. Germline V lookup: CDR1 LNHNV, CDR2 YYDKDF (reference sequence). This CDR3 region has 15 residues. The CDR3 coding sequence is TGTGCCACCAGCATAACAGGGGGCTCCGTCTATGGCTACACCTTC. It yields the protein CATSITGGSVYGYTF.

The V gene is TRBV12-3 or TRBV12-4, the J gene TRBJ1-2; D not resolved. The CDR3 spans 14 residues. The V end was cut by 5 bases, the J end by 2 bases, with 12 bases between. The CDR3 coding sequence is TGTGCCAGCAGTCCACACGTAGGGAACTATGGCTACACCTTC. Protein sequence: CASSPHVGNYGYTF.

The rearrangement uses TRBV10-3 and TRBJ2-7; tentatively, D is TRBD1 (6 bases). V was cut by 4 bases and J by 2 bases, with 9 bases left in between. Germline lookup yields CDR1 ENHRY and CDR2 SYGVKD. The CDR3 spans 13 residues. CDR3 region: CAISVGQTYEQYF. The CDR3 coding sequence is TGTGCCATCAGTGTCGGACAGACCTACGAGCAGTACTTC.

CDR3 DNA: TGTGCCAGCAGCCACCCCATCGGGGAGCAGTACTTC. The encoded protein is CASSHPIGEQYF. The V call is TRBV14, the J call TRBJ2-7; D uncertain. This CDR3 is 12 amino acids long. Per the germline V gene, CDR1 is SGHDN and CDR2 is FVKESK. Trimming left V 3 bases short and J 7 bases short, with 10 bases between.

This clonotype was detected a few times. CDR3 residues: CASSEASGRPSTDTQYF. CDR3 in DNA: TGTGCCAGCAGTGAGGCTAGCGGGAGGCCGAGCACAGATACGCAGTATTTT. The V call is TRBV2, the J call TRBJ2-3; TRBD2 agrees at 11 bases. The CDR3 contains 17 residues. Losses at the gene ends were 3 bases for V and 0 bases for J; bases not matched to a gene: 5. Germline CDR1 is SNHLY and CDR2 is FYNNEI.

Remarks on this clonotype: The junction and the germline gene differ at one end; a read error may be behind it. V and J are TRBV11-3 and TRBJ2-3; D not resolved. The CDR3 is made up of 12 amino acids. CDR1 is SGHNT and CDR2 is YENEEA in the germline V gene. CDR3 coding DNA: TGTGCCAGCAGCTTACCAACAGATACGCGGTATTTT. Translation: CASSLPTDTRYF.

V usage is TRBV12-3 or TRBV12-4 and J usage is TRBJ2-7, with D possibly being TRBD1 or TRBD2 (5 bases each). The length of the CDR3 is 16 residues. Trimming shortened V by 2 bases and J by 3 bases, and 17 bases separated the two germline ends. The DNA of the CDR3 is TGTGCCAGCAGTTTACGGGGCCAGGGCGCGATCTACGAGCAGTACTTC. Amino acid sequence: CASSLRGQGAIYEQYF.